These T cell receptor beta chains were read from a single sample in a study of T cell repertoires in cytomegalovirus infection. Antigen specificity for these receptors is unknown. One entry per CDR3 protein results from TCRdb running MiXCR on the reads. The sample lists around 540,000 distinct CDR3 sequences, roughly 34% occurring once. The sample consisted of cultured PBMCs, taken from culture after CMV antigen stimulation. These receptors originate from a human donor in good health (CMV status not recorded). Some clones in this sample may be carry-over from other donors' samples. The CDR3 runs from the conserved cysteine through the conserved F or W.

>TRBV19|TRBJ2-2
CASSAGKNTGELFF
>TRBV12-3/TRBV12-4|TRBJ1-2
CASSFFSQGYTF
>TRBV6-6|TRBJ2-7
CASSYRGSVYEQYF
>TRBV7-6|TRBJ1-1
CASSGKQGTEAFF
>TRBV20-1|TRBJ1-5
CSARDDTSNQPQHF
>TRBV11-1|TRBJ2-4
CASSSAVAKNIQYF
>TRBV27|TRBJ1-1
CASSLLQGGYTEAFF
>TRBV20-1|TRBJ2-5
CSARDKDGGETQYF
>TRBV6-2/TRBV6-3|TRBJ2-3
CASRGLAGAIRNTDTQYF
>TRBV12-3/TRBV12-4|TRBJ2-5
CASSHLAGPEGETQYF
>TRBV12-3/TRBV12-4|TRBJ1-1
CASRETEGAFF
>TRBV19|TRBJ1-1
CASSAAAGSRDEAFF
>TRBV7-9|TRBJ2-5
CASSLFGDYQETQYF
>TRBV7-2|TRBJ1-1
CASSLVTANTEAFF
>TRBV5-5|TRBJ2-1
CASSSPSTSSSYNEQFF
>TRBV11-3|TRBJ1-2
CASSSQGGVYGYTF
>TRBV28|TRBJ2-3
CASSFGGGRADTQYF
>TRBV25-1|TRBJ2-2
CASRVGQGRTGELFF
>TRBV5-8|TRBJ2-6
CASRATGTGANVLTF
>TRBV7-9|TRBJ2-1
CASSLRWGEGVFF
>TRBV7-2|TRBJ2-7
CASSLHGPTDKEQYF
>TRBV7-2|TRBJ2-3
CASSSSGRLGTDTQYF
>TRBV11-2|TRBJ1-2
CASSLGVEGVGYTF
>TRBV6-5|TRBJ1-2
CASSRSRNYGYTF
>TRBV5-6|TRBJ1-1
CASSWTGDLRVNTEAFF
>TRBV7-6|TRBJ2-1
CASSLAGTRSYNEQFF
>TRBV7-8|TRBJ1-1
CASSLVTGVNTEAFF
>TRBV19|TRBJ1-3
CASSRRGAAGGNTIYF
>TRBV7-2|TRBJ1-4
CASSPQGRGEKLFF
>TRBV7-8|TRBJ2-7
CASSLASTSGPKSSYEQYF
>TRBV6-1|TRBJ2-3
CASRNPASGRRLTDTQYF
>TRBV27|TRBJ2-2
CASQLAGGGELFF
>TRBV6-1|TRBJ2-5
CASSPPATSQETQYF
>TRBV7-2|TRBJ2-5
CASSAYSGRAPVTQYF
>TRBV20-1|TRBJ2-7
CSARPSHPYEQYF
>TRBV12-3/TRBV12-4|TRBJ2-1
CASSSGTSGRAHEQFF
>TRBV7-6|TRBJ1-2
CASSSEGQGGYTF
>TRBV6-1|TRBJ2-7
CASSPAPTSARYHEQYF
>TRBV19|TRBJ2-1
CASSINNEQFF
>TRBV7-3|TRBJ2-7
CASSSIAGVSREQYF
>TRBV15|TRBJ2-7
CATSTTGGEQYF
>TRBV30|TRBJ1-5
CAWSDRVREPQHF
>TRBV4-1|TRBJ2-5
CASSQDPGTKETQYF
>TRBV18|TRBJ2-5
CASSPASDQETQYF
>TRBV28|TRBJ2-2
CASSFLGQSGELFF
>TRBV27|TRBJ1-5
CASSSNGNQPQHF
>TRBV7-6|TRBJ1-3
CASSLAQRGDTIYF
>TRBV12-3/TRBV12-4|TRBJ2-3
CASSRTAGGGTDTQYF
>TRBV19|TRBJ1-5
CASSIASGKYQPQHF
>TRBV19|TRBJ2-1
CASSTAPSGSGYNEQFF
>TRBV10-3|TRBJ2-5
CAISANRDSQETQYF
>TRBV2|TRBJ2-3
CASSALRDSSTDTQYF
>TRBV28|TRBJ1-2
CASSRGGDYGYTF
>TRBV12-3/TRBV12-4|TRBJ2-1
CASTSFSYNEQFF
>TRBV11-2|TRBJ2-1
CASSLDPGANNEQFF
>TRBV7-6|TRBJ2-7
CASSPSPADYEQYF
>TRBV30|TRBJ1-5
CAWSVGDSRFQPQHF
>TRBV11-2|TRBJ2-1
CASSPGTGLAEQFF
>TRBV20-1|TRBJ2-5
CSANPSGATTRETQYF